Listed below are T cell receptor beta chains from one sample, sequenced in a study of T cells in Graves' hyperthyroidism and ophthalmopathy. TCRdb re-called the multiplex PCR reads through MiXCR, storing one row per CDR3 protein. Here the sample spans around 260,000 distinct CDR3 sequences, 25% being singletons. Sequencing was carried out using blood. The receptor source for this set is a man in his forties or fifties with Graves' hyperthyroidism that later progressed to Graves' ophthalmopathy. CDR3s include the opening cysteine and the closing phenylalanine or tryptophan. The order of the fields is V gene, CDR3 protein.

TRBV12-3/TRBV12-4,CASSYRDIYGYTF
TRBV5-1,CASSLAEPYGYTF
TRBV20-1,CSANEVTRGNEQYF
TRBV6-5,CASSSGHYYGYTF
TRBV12-3/TRBV12-4,CASSWDRGEGYTF
TRBV20-1,CSASRDTNQETQYF
TRBV7-2,CASSLAYGQETQYF
TRBV30,CAWNPGQGDTEAFF
TRBV5-1,CASSPQRGRGETQYF
TRBV2,CASSPILLTEAFF
TRBV6-5,CASSYGPDYGYTF
TRBV28,CASSMTGTGLQETQYF
TRBV6-1,CASTNQENYGYTF
TRBV2,CASSGSGEALETQYF
TRBV3-1,CASSQDPTINHEQYF
TRBV19,CASTRSGGTNYGYTF
TRBV30,CAWSVQTSGNTIYF
TRBV3-1,CASSLADSGTGAYEQYF
TRBV2,CASSLLAGGSETQYF
TRBV20-1,CSASWPSRPYEQYF
TRBV9,CASSVRLESAQYF
TRBV6-2/TRBV6-3,CASSNDRNTEAFF
TRBV12-3/TRBV12-4,CASGLDRENAEAFF
TRBV24-1,CATSDPRGTNTGELFF
TRBV27,CASSSPARTGANTEAFF
TRBV20-1,CSARERGEAFF
TRBV11-2,CASRKGTQGVSYEQYF
TRBV5-1,CASSPDTGNHIDTEAFF
TRBV6-2/TRBV6-3,CASSYYLYYYEQYF
TRBV20-1,CSAELGWGDPEAFF
TRBV18,CASSPVGTGVRKETQYF
TRBV11-2,CASSLYGGQETQYF
TRBV4-1,CASSQVGGVQPQHF
TRBV6-2/TRBV6-3,CASSYGQGGGQPQHF
TRBV2,CASRWPGENTEAFF
TRBV20-1,CSAPGDEAFF
TRBV28,CASRKGQGGQPQHF
TRBV19,CASSIVPGLAGGSYEQYF
TRBV20-1,CSAMWGSYEQYF
TRBV29-1,CNVEGQQSSGANVLTF
TRBV19,CASSISGGLTETQYF
TRBV10-1,CASSESTRWGTGSHEQYF
TRBV19,CASSPTGGQTQYF
TRBV6-2/TRBV6-3,CASRRTGGPEQYF
TRBV9,CASSPQSQGAVYGYTF
TRBV7-9,CAGRDRGHEQYF
TRBV28,CASSSPGGGRRQYF
TRBV15,CATSRPAGGTGELFF
TRBV20-1,CSANTPWGPSETQYF
TRBV7-2,CASSLAHYGYTF
TRBV10-1,CAPHLRGRVDF
TRBV19,CASSIAQGLAQYTGELFF
TRBV20-1,CSARQQGDFYEQYF
TRBV19,CASTRDRGVYGYTF
TRBV29-1,CSVSTSGRVYEQYF
TRBV18,CASSPAGGQMVEQYF
TRBV24-1,CATSDDVETQYF